The 32 T cell receptor beta chains given below trace back to one sample, sequenced in a study of T-cell memory formation after mild COVID-19. TCRdb itself ran the 5' RACE reads through MiXCR, one entry per CDR3 protein. The sample shows 250,000 to 300,000 distinct CDR3 sequences, 16% of them seen only once. The sequenced material came from PBMCs or a T cell subset sorted from them (not recorded which). These TCRs come from a young man who had mild COVID-19 (a few samples of this study predate the infection). Cell type and time point are not known.

This clonotype appeared many times. V and J are TRBV19 and TRBJ2-1; 11 nucleotides agree with TRBD2. The V and J ends lost 5 bases and 4 bases, in that order; junction bases with no gene match: 4. This CDR3 region has 15 residues. Germline values: CDR1 LNHDA, CDR2 SQIVND (reference sequence). DNA for the CDR3: TGTGCCAGTAGTCAGACTAGCGGGGATTACAATGAGCAGTTCTTC. The encoded protein is CASSQTSGDYNEQFF.

This chain connects TRBV4-1 to TRBJ1-2; 7 bases are shared with TRBD1. This CDR3 is built from 14 residues. Trimming cost V 3 bases and J 9 bases; bases outside gene matches: 10. Germline V lookup: CDR1 MGHRA, CDR2 YSYEKL. The CDR3 DNA sequence: TGCGCCAGCAGCCAGGAAACGACAGGGACGAGCTACACCTTC. Translating it yields CASSQETTGTSYTF.

This clonotype was detected only a few times. V and J are TRBV20-1 and TRBJ2-7, with D perhaps TRBD1 or TRBD2 (6 bases each). Germline CDR1 reads DFQATT; CDR2 reads SNEGSKA (reference sequence). Trimming pared 0 bases from V and 1 base from J, leaving 13 bases between. This CDR3 comprises 15 residues. CDR3 amino acids: CSARDPGAASYEQYV. The CDR3 nucleotides are TGCAGTGCTAGAGATCCGGGGGCAGCGTCCTACGAGCAGTACGTC.

This clonotype has only a few counts. J is TRBJ1-2 and V is TRBV7-2; D remains ambiguous. The germline V gene encodes CDR1 SGHTA and CDR2 FQGNSA. The CDR3 runs to 11 residues. Deletions cut 5 bases from V and 8 bases from J, with 9 bases between. The CDR3 nucleotides read TGTGCCAGCAGCCGCGATGGGGGCTACACCTTC. Residues: CASSRDGGYTF.

This clonotype was counted between two and nine times. V and J are TRBV7-8 and TRBJ2-1, with 13 bases that match TRBD2. Germline lookup yields CDR1 SGHVS and CDR2 FQNEAQ. V was clipped by 5 bases and J by 6 bases; unmatched bases: 4. The CDR3 extends over 15 amino acids. The CDR3 sequence: CASSPGTSGANEQFF. Here the CDR3 DNA reads TGTGCCAGCAGCCCTGGGACTAGCGGGGCCAATGAGCAGTTCTTC.

The table lists this clonotype with a count of one. The J gene is TRBJ2-1, the V gene TRBV12-3 or TRBV12-4, with 8 positions matching TRBD2. The CDR3 totals 17 residues. V lost 3 bases to trimming and J lost 7 bases; unmatched junction nucleotides: 14. CDR3 sequence: CASSLEPGGALMNEQFF. CDR3 nucleotide sequence: TGTGCCAGCAGTTTGGAGCCGGGGGGGGCTCTTATGAATGAGCAGTTCTTC.

The CDR3 spells CASSLNRVTSPLHF. CDR3 DNA: TGTGCCAGCAGCTTAAACAGGGTTACTTCACCCCTCCACTTT. The V gene is TRBV7-2, the J gene TRBJ1-6, with a tentative D call TRBD1 (6 bases). Germline V gene data show CDR1 as SGHTA and CDR2 as FQGNSA. This CDR3 has 14 residues. V lost 2 bases and J 9 bases, leaving 11 bases between the germline ends.

This clonotype was seen many times. This chain joins TRBV4-3 and TRBJ1-5; D is undetermined. The CDR3 consists of 16 residues. CDR1 is LGHNA and CDR2 is YSLEER in the germline V gene. Between the trimmed V and J ends, which lost 0 bases and 7 bases, there was a span of 16 bases. This chain's CDR3 is CASSQDLPGYGQPQHF. The CDR3 coding sequence is TGCGCCAGCAGCCAAGATCTTCCAGGCTATGGCCAGCCCCAGCATTTT.

There are a few counts of this clonotype. The V and J genes are TRBV27 and TRBJ2-1; 7 nucleotides line up with TRBD2. The CDR3 consists of 15 residues. Germline values: CDR1 MNHEY, CDR2 SMNVEV (reference sequence). The J segment lost 0 bases and the V segment lost 6 bases, leaving 5 bases of the junction unmatched. The CDR3 sequence is CASSRTSASYNEQFF. The CDR3 DNA reads TGTGCCAGCAGCCGTACTAGCGCCTCCTACAATGAGCAGTTCTTC.

This clonotype occurred many times. The chain joins TRBV5-1 to TRBJ2-1; TRBD2 aligns across 11 bases. From germline, CDR1 is SGHRS and CDR2 YFSETQ. Unmatched junction bases numbered 4, after V lost 0 bases and J lost 8 bases. CDR3 length: 15 residues. The CDR3 sequence is CASSLDIAGGDEQFF. CDR3 DNA sequence: TGCGCCAGCAGCTTGGATATAGCGGGGGGGGATGAGCAGTTCTTC.

This clonotype was observed many times. The CDR3 reads CASSFVTATGQQYF. As DNA, the CDR3 is TGCGCCAGCAGTTTCGTCACAGCGACGGGGCAGCAGTACTTC. The V and J genes are TRBV5-1 and TRBJ2-7, with D perhaps given as TRBD1 or TRBD2 (5 bases each). Germline assignment: CDR1 SGHRS and CDR2 YFSETQ. Trimming cost V 5 bases and J 8 bases, with 20 bases left between them. The CDR3 spans 14 residues. The variable domain in full, with the rest retrieved from reference TRBV5-1 and TRBJ2-7, is KAGVTQTPRYLIKTRGQQVTLSCSPISGHRSVSWYQQTPGQGLQFLFEYFSETQRNKGNFPGRFSGRQFSNSRSEMNVSTLELGDSALYLCASSFVTATGQQYFGPGTRLTVT.

This clonotype was detected a few times. The chain uses TRBV29-1 and TRBJ2-5, with D possibly being TRBD2 (6 bases). This CDR3 has 15 amino acids. Germline values: CDR1 SQVTM, CDR2 ANQGSEA. V lost 1 base and J lost 5, with 17 bases in between. CDR3 loop: CSVEGGVGLRETQYF. Written as DNA, the CDR3 is TGCAGCGTTGAAGGCGGGGTGGGACTGCGGGAGACCCAGTACTTC.

The chain couples TRBV5-1 to TRBJ2-2; unclear D gene. V lost 4 bases and J 0 bases, leaving 10 bases between the germline ends. CDR3 size: 15 residues. Per the germline V gene, CDR1 is SGHRS and CDR2 is YFSETQ. The CDR3 bases are TGCGCCAGCAGCCCGAGTCTCCCGAACACCGGGGAGCTGTTTTTT. It is translated as CASSPSLPNTGELFF.

The rearrangement uses TRBV19 and TRBJ1-2; 8 bases agree with TRBD1. CDR3 length equals 11 residues. Germline V gene lookup returns CDR1 LNHDA and CDR2 SQIVND (reference sequence). V was pared by 10 bases and J by 8 bases, with 6 bases of the junction left unmatched. This CDR3 is CATRTGRGYTF. CDR3 nucleotide sequence: TGTGCCACCCGGACAGGGAGGGGCTACACCTTC.

V gene TRBV15 combines with J gene TRBJ1-2, with TRBD1 identical over 8 bases. Trimming cost V 8 bases and J 7 bases; bases outside gene matches: 12. The length of the CDR3 is 14 residues. CDR1 is LNHNV and CDR2 is YYDKDF in the germline V gene (reference sequence). CDR3 in amino acids: CATHLGQGAGGYTF. CDR3 DNA sequence: TGTGCCACCCATCTGGGGCAGGGGGCAGGTGGCTACACCTTC.

The J gene is TRBJ2-5, the V gene TRBV25-1; 8 positions agree with TRBD1. There are 15 residues in the CDR3. V shed 2 bases and J 5 bases; nucleotides not matched to a gene: 7. Per the germline V gene, CDR1 is MGHDK and CDR2 is SYGVNS. The CDR3 reads CASSELQGVGETQYF. CDR3 DNA: TGTGCCAGCAGTGAACTACAGGGGGTCGGGGAGACCCAGTACTTC.

The chain links TRBV11-1 to TRBJ2-3, with D uncertain. V was clipped by 0 bases and J by 4 bases, with 11 bases between them. CDR1 is SGHAT and CDR2 is FQDESV in the germline V gene (reference sequence). This CDR3 contains 15 residues. The DNA for the CDR3 is TGTGCCAGCAGCTTAGCGTACTCCGGCCCAGATACGCAGTATTTT. This translates into CASSLAYSGPDTQYF.

This clonotype was seen a handful of times. The chain has TRBV27 and TRBJ2-1; possibly TRBD1 for D (6 bases). This CDR3 region has 14 residues. The germline V and J ends were trimmed by 6 bases and 7 bases, with 16 bases remaining between them. Germline assignment: CDR1 MNHEY and CDR2 SMNVEV (reference sequence). CDR3 bases: TGTGCCAGCAGACACAGGGCGCCGGATAATGAGCAGTTCTTC. As protein: CASRHRAPDNEQFF.

V and J are TRBV5-1 and TRBJ2-3; 9 bases line up with TRBD2. Trimming took 3 bases from V and 5 from J; bases not matched to a gene: 10. CDR1 and CDR2 (germline): SGHRS, YFSETQ. The length of the CDR3 is 16 residues. Here the CDR3 reads CASSYSGGLGGDTQYF. The CDR3 DNA reads as TGCGCCAGCAGCTATAGCGGGGGACTCGGGGGAGATACGCAGTATTTT.

This clonotype was detected a few times. The genes are TRBV5-1 and TRBJ2-1, with TRBD1 identical over 8 bases. V gave up 8 bases and J gave up 8 bases; unmatched junction bases: 6. The CDR3 extends over 12 amino acids. Germline V gene sequence: CDR1 SGHRS, CDR2 YFSETQ. The chain's CDR3 is CASSGQGYEQFF. CDR3 nucleotides: TGCGCCAGTTCTGGACAGGGCTATGAGCAGTTCTTC.

This clonotype occurred a few times. The chain uses TRBV20-1 and TRBJ2-5; 9 bases match TRBD1. This CDR3 region has 11 residues. Germline V lookup: CDR1 DFQATT, CDR2 SNEGSKA (reference sequence). The CDR3 bases are TGCAGCATTGGGACAGGGGAGACCCAGTACTTC. This codes for CSIGTGETQYF.

The chain combines TRBV20-1 with TRBJ2-5, with 14 bases fitting TRBD2. J lost 5 bases, V lost 5 bases, and 7 bases had no gene match. The CDR3 totals 15 residues. Per the germline V gene, CDR1 is DFQATT and CDR2 is SNEGSKA (reference sequence). The CDR3 loop is CSAQTSGGALETQYF. The CDR3 DNA sequence: TGCAGTGCTCAGACTAGCGGGGGGGCCTTGGAGACCCAGTACTTC.

This chain joins TRBV7-2 and TRBJ2-7; D is unresolved. V lost 7 bases to trimming and J lost 3 bases, with 13 bases between them. The CDR3 extends over 13 amino acids. Per the germline V gene, CDR1 is SGHTA and CDR2 is FQGNSA. CDR3 amino acids: CASTAAWGYEQYF. Here the CDR3 DNA reads TGTGCCAGCACCGCGGCCTGGGGCTACGAGCAGTACTTC.

In this sample, this clonotype turned up many times. This chain uses TRBV12-3 or TRBV12-4 with TRBJ2-7; 11 bases align to TRBD2. V lost 6 bases to trimming and J lost 2 bases; unmatched junction nucleotides: 3. The CDR3 runs 14 residues. CDR3 DNA: TGTGCCAGCAGGGGGACTAGCGGTCCCTACGAGCAGTACTTC. Amino acid sequence: CASRGTSGPYEQYF.

The V gene is TRBV29-1, the J gene TRBJ2-1, with 9 bases identical to TRBD2. This CDR3 has 13 residues. V shed 3 bases, J shed 6 bases, and the junction held 3 bases outside the gene matches. The germline V gene has CDR1 SQVTM and CDR2 ANQGSEA. The CDR3 DNA reads as TGCAGCGTTGACCGCGGGGGGGTCAATGAGCAGTTCTTC. Amino acid sequence: CSVDRGGVNEQFF.

This clonotype was detected a few times. The V and J genes are TRBV6-5 and TRBJ2-3; D might be TRBD1 or TRBD2, each matching 5 bases. The CDR3 has 14 residues. Trimming shortened V by 5 bases and J by 3 bases, and 12 bases separated the two germline ends. CDR1 and CDR2 from the germline V gene are MNHEY and SVGAGI. The CDR3 DNA reads TGTGCCAGCAGTCCCGGGACCGAAACAGATACGCAGTATTTT. As protein: CASSPGTETDTQYF.

This clonotype was counted a few times. DNA for the CDR3: TGTGCCAGCAGTGAAACACAGGGAGTGGGGGAAAAACTGTTTTTT. Translating gives CASSETQGVGEKLFF. The genes are TRBV2 and TRBJ1-4, with D perhaps TRBD1 (6 bases). This CDR3 has 15 amino acids. V was pared by 2 bases and J by 8 bases, with 15 bases between. Germline V gene sequence: CDR1 SNHLY, CDR2 FYNNEI.

This clonotype was counted between two and nine times. The gene calls are TRBV7-8 and TRBJ1-5; possible D gene TRBD1, 6 bases. V was clipped by 6 bases and J by 5 bases, with 14 bases between them. CDR1 SGHVS and CDR2 FQNEAQ come from the germline V gene. The CDR3 has 14 residues. CDR3 in amino acids: CASSVSGVDQPQHF. The DNA of the CDR3 is TGTGCCAGCAGTGTTTCAGGGGTGGATCAGCCCCAGCATTTT.

The chain joins TRBV24-1 to TRBJ2-1; D remains ambiguous. CDR3 size: 16 residues. The germline gives CDR1 KGHDR, CDR2 SFDVKD. V lost 6 bases, J lost 2 bases, and 16 bases lay in between. The CDR3 coding sequence is TGTGCCACCAGTCCTTCCGGTGTAGGGACCTACAATGAGCAGTTCTTC. This codes for CATSPSGVGTYNEQFF.

This clonotype was observed a handful of times. The chain combines TRBV29-1 with TRBJ2-3; 8 bases agree with TRBD2. V dropped 7 bases and J dropped 0; count of bases not matched to a gene: 9. The length of the CDR3 is 15 residues. Germline loops: CDR1 SQVTM, CDR2 ANQGSEA. The CDR3 nucleotides are TGCAGCGGAAGGAGGACTAGCCCTAGCACAGATACGCAGTATTTT. It is translated as CSGRRTSPSTDTQYF.

This chain links TRBV7-2 with TRBJ2-7; D is perhaps TRBD1 (5 bases). V was shortened by 5 bases and J by 3 bases, with 11 bases between the two germline ends. Germline CDR1 and CDR2: SGHTA and FQGNSA. CDR3 size: 13 residues. CDR3 sequence reads: CASSDGHSYEQYF. CDR3 bases: TGTGCCAGCAGCGACGGACACAGCTACGAGCAGTACTTC.

The V call is TRBV7-2, the J call TRBJ1-1; D is unclear. Germline V gene data show CDR1 as SGHTA and CDR2 as FQGNSA. The CDR3 spans 12 residues. V was shortened by 6 bases and J by 2 bases, with 7 bases between the two germline ends. The chain's CDR3 is CASRRDNTEAFF. CDR3 DNA sequence: TGTGCCAGCAGACGGGATAACACTGAAGCTTTCTTT. The full variable domain, rest sourced from reference TRBV7-2 and TRBJ1-1, is GAGVSQSPSNKVTEKGKDVELRCDPISGHTALYWYRQSLGQGLEFLIYFQGNSAPDKSGLPSDRFSAERTGGSVSTLTIQRTQQEDSAVYLCASRRDNTEAFFGQGTRLTVV.